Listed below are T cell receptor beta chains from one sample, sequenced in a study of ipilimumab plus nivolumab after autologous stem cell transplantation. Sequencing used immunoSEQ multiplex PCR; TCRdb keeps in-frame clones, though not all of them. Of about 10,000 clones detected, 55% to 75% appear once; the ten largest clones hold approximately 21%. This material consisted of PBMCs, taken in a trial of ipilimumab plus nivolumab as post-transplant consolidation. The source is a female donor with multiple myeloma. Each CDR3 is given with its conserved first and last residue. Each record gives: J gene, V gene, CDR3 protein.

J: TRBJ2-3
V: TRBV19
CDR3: CASTVSGTTDTQYF

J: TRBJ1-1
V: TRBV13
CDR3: CASSLYPQGGTEAFF

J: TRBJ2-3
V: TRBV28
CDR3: CASSVLAGDTDTQYF

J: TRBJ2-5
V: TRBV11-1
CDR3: CASSFSTSVETQYF

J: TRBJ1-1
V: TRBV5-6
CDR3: CASSLGTLNTEAFF

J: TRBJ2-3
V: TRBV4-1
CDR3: CASSQLGTGVTDTQYF

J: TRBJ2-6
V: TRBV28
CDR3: CASRTSAGANVLTF

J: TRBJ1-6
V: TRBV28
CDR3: CASSLEYSPLHF

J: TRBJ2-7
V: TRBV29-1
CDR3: CSVASARGPRSYEQYF

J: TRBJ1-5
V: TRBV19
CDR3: CASTLGGGGNQPQHF

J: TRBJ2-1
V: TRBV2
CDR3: CASTLSGVKNEQFF

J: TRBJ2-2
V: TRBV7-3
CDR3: CASSPLGGSVRTGELFF

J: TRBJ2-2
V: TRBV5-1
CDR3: CASSVGTSGNTGELFF